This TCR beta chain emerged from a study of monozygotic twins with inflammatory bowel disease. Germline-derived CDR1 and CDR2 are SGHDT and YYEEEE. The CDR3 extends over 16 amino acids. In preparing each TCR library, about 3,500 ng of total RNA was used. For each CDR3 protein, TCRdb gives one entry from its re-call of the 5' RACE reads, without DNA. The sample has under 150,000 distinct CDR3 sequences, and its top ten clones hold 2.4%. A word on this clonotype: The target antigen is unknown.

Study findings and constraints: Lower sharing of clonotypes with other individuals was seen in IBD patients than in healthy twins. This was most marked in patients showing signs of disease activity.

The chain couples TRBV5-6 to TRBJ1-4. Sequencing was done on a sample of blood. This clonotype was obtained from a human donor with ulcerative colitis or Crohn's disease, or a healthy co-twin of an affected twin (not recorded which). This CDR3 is CASSFGGIRTNEKLFF.